These 8 T cell receptor beta chains were all obtained from the same sample, sequenced in a study of identical twins (dated by TCRdb to 2016 to 2017). Library method: 5' RACE. Reads for this sample came from an Illumina HiSeq 2000. TCRdb itself trimmed the public reads at Q25 with fastp, ran MiXCR and retained productive beta chains. Rows are unified per CDR3 protein, each entry keeping the most common DNA and genes. The sample records 400,000 to 650,000 distinct CDR3 sequences, under 25% of which are singletons. Roughly 0.91% of the sample lies in the top ten. Another study also made use of these data, one on T cells expressing NK-cell markers.

The sequenced sample was CD4+ T cells sorted from blood. These receptor sequences come from a woman aged 18-29 years in good health.

There are a few counts of this clonotype. The J gene is TRBJ1-1, the V gene TRBV7-2, with 9 bases identical to TRBD1. The germline V gene has CDR1 SGHTA and CDR2 FQGNSA. The CDR3 extends over 15 amino acids. V was clipped by 5 bases and J by 1 base; unmatched bases: 5. The CDR3 protein is CASSPNRGPNTEAFF. The CDR3 DNA is TGTGCCAGCAGCCCTAACAGGGGGCCGAACACTGAAGCTTTCTTT. Based on the CDR3 plus reference TRBV7-2 and TRBJ1-1, the full variable domain is GAGVSQSPSNKVTEKGKDVELRCDPISGHTALYWYRQSLGQGLEFLIYFQGNSAPDKSGLPSDRFSAERTGGSVSTLTIQRTQQEDSAVYLCASSPNRGPNTEAFFGQGTRLTVV.

The chain links TRBV7-2 to TRBJ2-3; maybe TRBD2 (5 bases). CDR1 is SGHTA and CDR2 is FQGNSA in the germline V gene. The CDR3 is 15 amino acids. Trimming removed 1 base at V and 5 bases at J, with 13 bases between. CDR3 residues: CASSLVGGSEDTQYF. CDR3 bases: TGTGCCAGCAGCTTAGTTGGAGGTTCGGAAGATACGCAGTATTTT.

Note on this clonotype: This may stem from a read error, because a much larger clone lies one nucleotide away. CDR3 amino acids: CAISGTGESYERYF. The CDR3, as DNA: TGTGCCATCAGTGGGACAGGGGAATCCTACGAGCGGTACTTC. The chain uses TRBV10-3 and TRBJ2-7, with 9 bases that match TRBD1. Per the germline V gene, CDR1 is ENHRY and CDR2 is SYGVKD. This CDR3 has 14 amino acids.

The chain carries TRBV6-5 and TRBJ1-6; no clear D gene. Germline CDR1 MNHEY, CDR2 SVGAGI. V dropped 2 bases and J dropped 7 bases, with 12 bases sitting between them. There are 15 residues in the CDR3. The CDR3: CASSYVQARNSPLHF. The CDR3 coding sequence is TGTGCCAGCAGTTACGTCCAGGCTAGGAATTCACCCCTCCACTTT.

The chain carries TRBV15 and TRBJ2-3; a possible D gene is TRBD2 (5 bases). Germline V gene data show CDR1 as LNHNV and CDR2 as YYDKDF (reference sequence). The CDR3 contains 14 residues. V lost 1 base to trimming and J lost 5 bases, with 10 bases between them. CDR3 residues: CATSRVLAIDTQYF. The CDR3 nucleotides are TGTGCCACCAGCAGAGTCCTAGCAATAGATACGCAGTATTTT.

The sample holds a few counts of this clonotype. The rearrangement joins TRBV5-6 to TRBJ1-2; perhaps TRBD1 as D (5 bases). The germline V gene encodes CDR1 SGHDT and CDR2 YYEEEE. Trimming removed 10 bases at V and 0 bases at J, with 13 bases between. CDR3 length equals 13 residues. The CDR3 sequence is CAAGRFPNYGYTF. For the CDR3, the DNA is TGTGCCGCGGGGCGGTTTCCTAACTATGGCTACACCTTC.

This clonotype was detected a few times. This sequence joins TRBV6-5 and TRBJ2-3, with D hard to call. Germline loops: CDR1 MNHEY, CDR2 SVGAGI. The CDR3 is 14 residues long. V was trimmed by 0 bases and J by 3 bases, leaving 7 bases between them. In DNA, the CDR3 is TGTGCCAGCAGTTACTCTTTGACGACAGATACGCAGTATTTT. Residues: CASSYSLTTDTQYF.

This clonotype was picked up a small number of times. The J gene is TRBJ2-7, the V gene TRBV7-6; a weak D match, TRBD2 (6 bases). Between the trimmed V and J ends, which lost 1 base and 5 bases, there was a span of 18 bases. There are 16 residues in the CDR3. The V gene's germline CDR1 is SGHVS and CDR2 FNYEAQ. CDR3 bases: TGTGCCAGCAGCTTAGGGAGGGCGGGTTCGAGGGACGAGCAGTACTTC. Protein sequence: CASSLGRAGSRDEQYF. The whole variable domain, remainder taken from reference TRBV7-6 and TRBJ2-7, is GAGVSQSPRYKVTKRGQDVALRCDPISGHVSLYWYRQALGQGPEFLTYFNYEAQQDKSGLPNDRFSAERPEGSISTLTIQRTEQRDSAMYRCASSLGRAGSRDEQYFGPGTRLTVT.